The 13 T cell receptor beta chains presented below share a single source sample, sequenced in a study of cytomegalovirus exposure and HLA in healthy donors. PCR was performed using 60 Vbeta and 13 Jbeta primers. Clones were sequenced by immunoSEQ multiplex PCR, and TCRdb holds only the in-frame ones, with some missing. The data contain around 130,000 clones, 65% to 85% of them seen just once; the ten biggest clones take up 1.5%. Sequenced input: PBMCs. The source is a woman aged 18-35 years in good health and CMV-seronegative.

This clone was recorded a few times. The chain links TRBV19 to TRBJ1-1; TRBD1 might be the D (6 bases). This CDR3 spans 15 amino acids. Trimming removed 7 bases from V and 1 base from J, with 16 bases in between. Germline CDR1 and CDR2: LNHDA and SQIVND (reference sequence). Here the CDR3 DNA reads TGTGCCAGTACCGTATCCAGGGGACCGAACACTGAAGCTTTCTTT. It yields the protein CASTVSRGPNTEAFF. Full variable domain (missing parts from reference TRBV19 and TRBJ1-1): DGGITQSPKYLFRKEGQNVTLSCEQNLNHDAMYWYRQDPGQGLRLIYYSQIVNDFQKGDIAEGYSVSREKKESFPLTVTSAQKNPTAFYLCASTVSRGPNTEAFFGQGTRLTVV.

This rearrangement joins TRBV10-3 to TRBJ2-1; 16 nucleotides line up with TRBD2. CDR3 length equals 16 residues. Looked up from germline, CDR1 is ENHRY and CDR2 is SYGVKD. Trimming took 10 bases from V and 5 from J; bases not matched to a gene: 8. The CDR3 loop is CATRGGLAGGNNEQFF. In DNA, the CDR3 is TGTGCCACCCGAGGGGGACTAGCGGGAGGGAACAATGAGCAGTTCTTC.

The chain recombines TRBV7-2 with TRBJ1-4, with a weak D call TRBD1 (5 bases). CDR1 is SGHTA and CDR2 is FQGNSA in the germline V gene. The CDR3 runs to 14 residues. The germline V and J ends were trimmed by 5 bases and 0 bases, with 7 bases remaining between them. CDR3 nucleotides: TGTGCCAGCAGCCCGACAGCAACTAATGAAAAACTGTTTTTT. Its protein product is CASSPTATNEKLFF. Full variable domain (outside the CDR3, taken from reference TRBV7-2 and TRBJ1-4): GAGVSQSPSNKVTEKGKDVELRCDPISGHTALYWYRQSLGQGLEFLIYFQGNSAPDKSGLPSDRFSAERTGGSVSTLTIQRTQQEDSAVYLCASSPTATNEKLFFGSGTQLSVL.

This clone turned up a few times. The CDR3: CASSYSPQGSPLYYGYTF. The DNA for the CDR3 is TGCGCCAGCAGCTACAGTCCCCAGGGGTCTCCCCTCTACTATGGCTACACCTTC. The chain uses TRBV5-1 and TRBJ1-2; D possibly corresponds to TRBD1 (6 bases). V was pared by 3 bases and J by 3 bases, with 24 bases between. The CDR3 length is 18 residues. CDR1 SGHRS and CDR2 YFSETQ come from the germline V gene.

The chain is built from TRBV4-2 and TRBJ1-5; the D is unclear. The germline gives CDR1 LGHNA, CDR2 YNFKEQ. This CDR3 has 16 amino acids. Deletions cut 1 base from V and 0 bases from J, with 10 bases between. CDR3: CASSQGETRSNQPQHF. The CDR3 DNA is TGTGCCAGCAGCCAAGGGGAGACCCGTAGCAATCAGCCCCAGCATTTT.

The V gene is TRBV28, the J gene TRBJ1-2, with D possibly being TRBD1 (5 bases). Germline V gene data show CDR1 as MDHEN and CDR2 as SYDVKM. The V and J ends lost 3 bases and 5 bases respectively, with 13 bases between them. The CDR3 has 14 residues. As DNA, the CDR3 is TGTGCCAGCAGTTTGATTCGTCAGGGATATGGCTACACCTTC. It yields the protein CASSLIRQGYGYTF.

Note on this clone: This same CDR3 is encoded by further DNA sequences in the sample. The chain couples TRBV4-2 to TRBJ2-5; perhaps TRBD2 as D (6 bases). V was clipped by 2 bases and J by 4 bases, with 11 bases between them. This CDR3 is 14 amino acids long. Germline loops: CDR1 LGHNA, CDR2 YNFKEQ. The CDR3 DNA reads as TGTGCCAGCAGCCAAAGTCAGGGAGGAGAGACCCAGTACTTC. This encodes CASSQSQGGETQYF.

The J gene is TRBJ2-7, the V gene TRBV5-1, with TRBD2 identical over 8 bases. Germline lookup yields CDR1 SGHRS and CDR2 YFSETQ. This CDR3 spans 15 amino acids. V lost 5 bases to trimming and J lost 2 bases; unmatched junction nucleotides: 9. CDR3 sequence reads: CASSPRGAGAYEQYF. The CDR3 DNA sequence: TGCGCCAGCAGTCCTCGGGGAGCGGGGGCCTACGAGCAGTACTTC.

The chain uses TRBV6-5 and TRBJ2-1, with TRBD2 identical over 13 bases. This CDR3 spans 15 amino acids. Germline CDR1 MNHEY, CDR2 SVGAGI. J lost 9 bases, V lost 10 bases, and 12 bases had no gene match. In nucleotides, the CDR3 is TGTGCCACCAAACTCAACGGACTAGCGGGAGCTGAGCAGTTCTTC. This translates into CATKLNGLAGAEQFF.

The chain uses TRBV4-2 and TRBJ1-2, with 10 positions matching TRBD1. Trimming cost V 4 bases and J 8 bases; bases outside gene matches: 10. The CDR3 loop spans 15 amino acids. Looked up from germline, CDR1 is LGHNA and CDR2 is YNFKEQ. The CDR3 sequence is CASSPGTGAIEGYTF. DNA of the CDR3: TGTGCCAGCAGCCCCGGGACAGGGGCCATAGAGGGCTACACCTTC.

The CDR3 loop reads CAWSSRARPGDTIYF. Here the CDR3 DNA reads TGTGCCTGGAGTTCGCGGGCGCGTCCGGGGGACACCATATATTTT. This chain connects TRBV30 to TRBJ1-3, with D possibly being TRBD1 (5 bases). CDR1 and CDR2 from the germline V gene are GTSNPN and SVGIG (reference sequence). The CDR3 is 15 amino acids. V was cut by 2 bases and J by 8 bases, with 19 bases left in between. The entire variable domain, with the rest obtained from reference TRBV30 and TRBJ1-3, is as follows: SQTIHQWPATLVQPVGSPLSLECTVEGTSNPNLYWYRQAAGRGLQLLFYSVGIGQISSEVPQNLSASRPQDRQFILSSKKLLLSDSGFYLCAWSSRARPGDTIYFGEGSWLTVV.

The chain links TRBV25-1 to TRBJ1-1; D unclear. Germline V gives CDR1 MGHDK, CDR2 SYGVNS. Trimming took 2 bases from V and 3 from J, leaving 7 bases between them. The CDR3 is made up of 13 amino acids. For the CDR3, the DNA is TGTGCCAGCAGTGAAATGAGGCACACTGAAGCTTTCTTT. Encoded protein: CASSEMRHTEAFF.

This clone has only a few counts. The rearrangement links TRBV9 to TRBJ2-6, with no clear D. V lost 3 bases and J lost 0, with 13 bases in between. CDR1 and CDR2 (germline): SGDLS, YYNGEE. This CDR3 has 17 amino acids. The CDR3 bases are TGTGCCAGCAGCGCAACCGGAGCCAGCTCTGGGGCCAACGTCCTGACTTTC. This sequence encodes CASSATGASSGANVLTF.